This T cell receptor beta chain was captured in a study of blood T cell repertoires in COVID-19. Original methodology: Reference gene primer amplification gave nucleated cell count estimates. The data were produced by immunoSEQ multiplex PCR, yet TCRdb's version contains in-frame clones alone and is incomplete. V, J and clone size derive from that table, while D and trimming were established from the DNA sequence. In the table there are hundreds of thousands of clones, over 65% of which are singletons. The length of the CDR3 is 17 residues. Germline assignment: CDR1 ENHRY and CDR2 SYGVKD. V dropped 0 bases and J dropped 2 bases, with 17 bases sitting between them.

This chain connects TRBV10-3 to TRBJ2-7; TRBD1 is a possible D gene (5 bases). The clonotype was recovered from a woman aged 70-85 years with active or convalescent COVID-19. The material sequenced was peripheral blood. The DNA for the CDR3 is TGTGCCATCAGTGAGTCTGGGGCAGGACGGAATCCCTACGAGCAGTACTTC. It translates to CAISESGAGRNPYEQYF.